The 29 T cell receptor beta chains reported below all come from one sample, sequenced in a study of T cells in Graves' hyperthyroidism and ophthalmopathy. What was amplified from RNA transcripts were TCR beta CDR3 regions. Researchers ran a first-round RT-PCR on the TCR CDR3 using the HTBI primer set. One entry per CDR3 protein, called by TCRdb with MiXCR from the multiplex PCR reads. This table holds about 740,000 distinct CDR3 sequences, less than 15% found once. Sequencing was carried out using blood. These receptors were taken from a woman aged 18-29 years with Graves' hyperthyroidism.

This chain links TRBV4-1 with TRBJ1-3, with D hard to call. Germline V gene lookup returns CDR1 MGHRA and CDR2 YSYEKL. This CDR3 region has 16 residues. V dropped 4 bases and J dropped 3 bases, with 16 bases sitting between them. Written as DNA, the CDR3 is TGCGCCAGCAGCCTAACGCTGAGACCCCGTGGAAACACCATATATTTT. Amino acids: CASSLTLRPRGNTIYF.

The chain uses TRBV30 and TRBJ2-5; 7 bases align to TRBD2. Germline V lookup: CDR1 GTSNPN, CDR2 SVGIG (reference sequence). With V trimmed by 4 bases and J by 3 bases, 5 bases remained unmatched. This CDR3 region has 13 residues. The CDR3 DNA follows: TGTGCCTGGATGAGGGAGGGAGAAGAGACCCAGTACTTC. Its translation is CAWMREGEETQYF.

This clonotype has at least ten counts. The chain combines TRBV18 with TRBJ1-3; weak D call: TRBD1 (5 bases). V shed 4 bases and J shed 4 bases, with 17 bases lying between them. The germline V gene has CDR1 KGHSH and CDR2 LQKENI. CDR3 length: 16 residues. CDR3 bases: TGTGCCAGCTCACTCGGGACGCCTGAACTCGGAAACACCATATATTTT. Translation: CASSLGTPELGNTIYF.

The sample holds many counts of this clonotype. V and J are TRBV11-1 and TRBJ2-7; 10 bases match TRBD2. The CDR3 loop spans 14 amino acids. Per the germline V gene, CDR1 is SGHAT and CDR2 is FQDESV (reference sequence). J gave up 7 bases and V 3 bases, and 6 bases lay outside the gene matches. CDR3 in amino acids: CASSFLAGVGEQYF. In nucleotides, the CDR3 is TGTGCCAGCAGCTTTCTAGCGGGAGTGGGAGAGCAGTACTTC. Full variable domain (remainder filled in from reference TRBV11-1 and TRBJ2-7): EAEVAQSPRYKITEKSQAVAFWCDPISGHATLYWYRQILGQGPELLVQFQDESVVDDSQLPKDRFSAERLKGVDSTLKIQPAELGDSAMYLCASSFLAGVGEQYFGPGTRLTVT.

This clonotype was seen at least ten times. The chain links TRBV20-1 to TRBJ2-5; D is unclear. There are 16 residues in the CDR3. Germline V gene lookup returns CDR1 DFQATT and CDR2 SNEGSKA (reference sequence). V was cut by 0 bases and J by 3 bases, with 17 bases left in between. Here the CDR3 DNA reads TGCAGTGCTAGAGATCTCCGGGCCCCCGAGGAAGAGACCCAGTACTTC. Amino acids: CSARDLRAPEEETQYF.

In its sample, this clonotype was seen many times. This rearrangement joins TRBV6-2 or TRBV6-3 to TRBJ1-5; 9 bases map to TRBD1. CDR3 length: 13 amino acids. Germline V CDR1 and CDR2: MNHEY, SVGEGT. V shed 6 bases and J 6 bases; nucleotides not matched to a gene: 3. The CDR3 loop reads CASRLTGGQPQHF. The DNA for the CDR3 is TGTGCCAGCAGGTTGACAGGGGGTCAGCCCCAGCATTTT.

This clonotype has only a few counts. CDR3 coding DNA: TGTGCCAGCAAACCGGGACAAAAAGCGAACACCGGGGAGCTGTTTTTT. Translation gives CASKPGQKANTGELFF. The chain combines TRBV12-3 or TRBV12-4 with TRBJ2-2, with D possibly being TRBD1 (6 bases). The V end was cut by 7 bases, the J end by 0 bases, with 15 bases between. The CDR3 consists of 16 residues.

Points on this clonotype: This sequence may be a read error, since a much larger clone differs from it by one base. This rearrangement joins TRBV30 to TRBJ2-7; perhaps TRBD1 as D (6 bases). The germline CDR1 and CDR2 sequences are GTSNPN and SVGIG (reference sequence). V was trimmed by 8 bases and J by 3 bases, leaving 20 bases between them. This CDR3 spans 14 amino acids. The CDR3 nucleotides read TGTGCCAGGACTTCCGGGTCAGGGGACTACGAGCAGTACTTC. Its protein is CARTSGSGDYEQYF. The full variable domain, in which reference TRBV30 and TRBJ2-7 provide the parts outside the CDR3, is SQTIHQWPATLVQPVGSPLSLECTVEGTSNPNLYWYRQAAGRGLQLLFYSVGIGQISSEVPQNLSASRPQDRQFILSSKKLLLSDSGFYLCARTSGSGDYEQYFGPGTRLTVT.

This clonotype was counted ten times or more. The chain joins TRBV7-6 to TRBJ2-3; D might be TRBD2 (7 bases). Germline CDR1 reads SGHVS; CDR2 reads FNYEAQ. Deletions cut 6 bases from V and 4 bases from J, with 17 bases between. The CDR3 runs 15 residues. The CDR3: CASSPMGGGADTQYF. In DNA, the CDR3 is TGTGCCAGCAGTCCCATGGGGGGGGGCGCAGATACGCAGTATTTT.

This clonotype was found many times. This chain joins TRBV11-2 and TRBJ2-4; weak D call: TRBD2 (5 bases). Germline CDR1 reads SGHAT; CDR2 reads FQNNGV. The CDR3 sequence is 16 residues long. Trimming left V 4 bases short and J 0 bases short, with 13 bases between. The CDR3 region has the DNA TGTGCCAGCAGCTACGGACTCTTAGGAGCCAAAAACATTCAGTACTTC. Its translation is CASSYGLLGAKNIQYF.

The gene calls are TRBV5-1 and TRBJ2-1; maybe TRBD2 (6 bases). The CDR3 covers 14 residues. Germline loops: CDR1 SGHRS, CDR2 YFSETQ. The V and J ends lost 7 bases and 4 bases respectively, with 15 bases between them. The CDR3 sequence is CASSEASAYNEQFF. CDR3 bases: TGCGCCAGCTCGGAGGCTAGCGCGTACAATGAGCAGTTCTTC.

This clonotype was detected ten times or more. The V and J genes are TRBV7-3 and TRBJ2-1; tentatively, D is TRBD1 (6 bases). Between the trimmed V and J ends, which lost 5 bases and 9 bases, there was a span of 14 bases. The CDR3 sequence is 13 residues long. From germline, CDR1 is SGHTA and CDR2 FQGTGA. The DNA of the CDR3 is TGTGCCAGCAGCCGACAGGAGACGGGTGAGCAGTTCTTC. It encodes CASSRQETGEQFF. The full variable domain, its missing parts supplied by reference TRBV7-3 and TRBJ2-1, is GAGVSQTPSNKVTEKGKYVELRCDPISGHTALYWYRQSLGQGPEFLIYFQGTGAADDSGLPNDRFFAVRPEGSVSTLKIQRTERGDSAVYLCASSRQETGEQFFGPGTRLTVL.

About this clonotype: Since no conserved phenylalanine or tryptophan closes the CDR3, a read error is the likely cause. The chain carries TRBV9 and TRBJ2-7, with 7 nucleotides matching TRBD2. Per the germline V gene, CDR1 is SGDLS and CDR2 is YYNGEE. The J segment lost 3 bases and the V segment lost 2 bases, leaving 8 bases of the junction unmatched. There are 15 residues in the CDR3. The CDR3 coding sequence is TGTGCCAGCAGCGTCCGAAGCGGGGTTTTCTACGAGCAGTACTTA. Protein product: CASSVRSGVFYEQYL.

This clonotype has a handful of counts. The J gene is TRBJ1-1, the V gene TRBV29-1; D unresolved. V shed 7 bases and J shed 6 bases, with 18 bases lying between them. The germline CDR1 and CDR2 sequences are SQVTM and ANQGSEA. The CDR3 contains 13 residues. The CDR3 loop is CSAKGLSAAEAFF. The CDR3, as DNA: TGCAGCGCTAAAGGTCTTTCGGCAGCTGAAGCTTTCTTT. The full variable domain, its missing parts supplied by reference TRBV29-1 and TRBJ1-1, is SAVISQKPSRDICQRGTSLTIQCQVDSQVTMMFWYRQQPGQSLTLIATANQGSEATYESGFVIDKFPISRPNLTFSTLTVSNMSPEDSSIYLCSAKGLSAAEAFFGQGTRLTVV.

V gene TRBV25-1 combines with J gene TRBJ2-5, with D perhaps given as TRBD1 or TRBD2 (5 bases each). Germline assignment: CDR1 MGHDK and CDR2 SYGVNS. This CDR3 has 15 residues. V lost 3 bases and J 4 bases, leaving 15 bases between the germline ends. In DNA, the CDR3 is TGTGCCAGCAGTGACAAGGGCAGGGAGATAGAGACCCAGTACTTC. This sequence encodes CASSDKGREIETQYF.

This clonotype was seen repeatedly, ten times or more. The rearrangement uses TRBV29-1 and TRBJ2-7; 7 nucleotides line up with TRBD1. With 4 bases clipped from V and 1 base from J, the junction kept 13 bases outside the gene matches. CDR1 and CDR2 (germline): SQVTM, ANQGSEA. The CDR3 spans 16 residues. The CDR3: CSVGGLTGESSYEQYF. CDR3 bases: TGCAGCGTTGGGGGATTAACAGGGGAGAGTTCCTACGAGCAGTACTTC.

In its sample, this clonotype was seen many times. CDR3 sequence: CASSLRQKNTEAFF. DNA of the CDR3: TGTGCCAGCAGCTTGAGGCAGAAGAACACTGAAGCTTTCTTT. The chain has TRBV5-8 and TRBJ1-1; D call uncertain. Germline assignment: CDR1 SGHTS and CDR2 YDEGEE. The CDR3 covers 14 residues. The V and J ends lost 1 base and 1 base respectively, with 8 bases between them.

This clonotype was picked up many times. The CDR3 DNA reads TGTGCCACCAGCAGAGACGGGACTAGGTCGATCGAGCAGTACTTC. Amino acid sequence: CATSRDGTRSIEQYF. V gene TRBV15 combines with J gene TRBJ2-7, with TRBD2 identical over 8 bases. The V and J ends lost 0 bases and 6 bases, in that order; junction bases with no gene match: 7. This CDR3 has 15 amino acids. Per germline, CDR1 LNHNV and CDR2 YYDKDF (reference sequence).

This clonotype was counted ten times or more. This chain links TRBV7-9 with TRBJ2-7; D remains ambiguous. Trimming cost V 4 bases and J 6 bases, with 7 bases left between them. CDR3 length equals 11 residues. Germline V CDR1 and CDR2: SEHNR, FQNEAQ (reference sequence). In nucleotides, the CDR3 is TGTGCCAGCAGCTCGTCTGCCGAGCAGTACTTC. Translating gives CASSSSAEQYF.

This clonotype was detected a few times. The rearrangement links TRBV30 to TRBJ1-6; D is undetermined. Trimming stripped 4 bases from V and 5 bases from J, with 9 bases between. Germline values: CDR1 GTSNPN, CDR2 SVGIG (reference sequence). The length of the CDR3 is 13 residues. CDR3 sequence: CAWTRADNSPLHF. CDR3 bases: TGTGCCTGGACCCGGGCAGATAATTCACCCCTCCACTTT.

This clonotype was counted at least ten times. The rearrangement links TRBV9 to TRBJ2-7; 12 bases are shared with TRBD1. CDR3 length: 16 amino acids. Germline V gene data show CDR1 as SGDLS and CDR2 as YYNGEE. With V trimmed by 0 bases and J by 2 bases, 3 bases remained unmatched. CDR3 sequence: CASSVGGQGAAYEQYF. The CDR3 DNA follows: TGTGCCAGCAGCGTAGGGGGACAGGGGGCAGCCTACGAGCAGTACTTC.

The table lists this clonotype with many counts. This chain connects TRBV7-2 to TRBJ2-1; D call uncertain. V lost 1 base to trimming and J lost 0 bases, with 7 bases between them. The CDR3 is 15 amino acids. Per the germline V gene, CDR1 is SGHTA and CDR2 is FQGNSA. The CDR3 spells CASSLVLHSYNEQFF. CDR3 DNA: TGTGCCAGCAGCTTAGTTCTTCACTCCTACAATGAGCAGTTCTTC. The full variable domain, completed using reference TRBV7-2 and TRBJ2-1, is GAGVSQSPSNKVTEKGKDVELRCDPISGHTALYWYRQSLGQGLEFLIYFQGNSAPDKSGLPSDRFSAERTGGSVSTLTIQRTQQEDSAVYLCASSLVLHSYNEQFFGPGTRLTVL.

This clonotype was seen a few times. J is TRBJ1-2 and V is TRBV15; 7 bases match TRBD1. Unmatched junction bases numbered 14, after V lost 3 bases and J lost 4 bases. This CDR3 is 17 amino acids long. The germline V gene has CDR1 LNHNV and CDR2 YYDKDF (reference sequence). Written as DNA, the CDR3 is TGTGCCACCAGCAGCGATCCGGGACAGTCTAACTTCTATGGCTACACCTTC. This gives the protein CATSSDPGQSNFYGYTF.

V is TRBV6-1 and J is TRBJ2-3; D is ambiguous. V dropped 5 bases and J dropped 4 bases, with 7 bases sitting between them. Germline V gene data show CDR1 as MNHNS and CDR2 as SASEGT. This CDR3 region has 12 residues. The DNA of the CDR3 is TGTGCCAGCAGTCAGTTACCAGATACGCAGTATTTT. This translates into CASSQLPDTQYF.

The chain is built from TRBV28 and TRBJ1-1; 8 nucleotides align to TRBD1. After removal of 3 bases from V and 10 bases from J, the junction contained 22 bases not matched to a gene. The CDR3 loop spans 18 amino acids. CDR1 MDHEN and CDR2 SYDVKM come from the germline V gene. The CDR3 is CASSFFVVRGRNLFPAFF. CDR3 nucleotide sequence: TGTGCCAGCAGTTTTTTCGTCGTCAGGGGGCGGAATTTGTTCCCAGCTTTCTTT.

This clonotype was detected ten times or more. The chain is built from TRBV12-3 or TRBV12-4 and TRBJ2-5; D is ambiguous. The CDR3 loop spans 14 amino acids. V was trimmed by 6 bases and J by 2 bases, leaving 13 bases between them. The CDR3 protein is CASSPQPQQETQYF. The CDR3 DNA sequence: TGTGCCAGCAGCCCCCAGCCGCAGCAAGAGACCCAGTACTTC.

The chain couples TRBV2 to TRBJ2-5; D may be TRBD1 or TRBD2 (5 bases each). Germline CDR1 is SNHLY and CDR2 is FYNNEI. This CDR3 comprises 14 residues. V lost 4 bases to trimming and J lost 5 bases, with 14 bases between them. CDR3 bases: TGTGCCAGCAGTGCCGGGACCTTGGGGGAGACCCAGTACTTC. Translated, it gives CASSAGTLGETQYF. Supplemented by reference TRBV2 and TRBJ2-5, the full variable domain reads EPEVTQTPSHQVTQMGQEVILRCVPISNHLYFYWYRQILGQKVEFLVSFYNNEISEKSEIFDDQFSVERPDGSNFTLKIRSTKLEDSAMYFCASSAGTLGETQYFGPGTRLLVL.

In this sample, this clonotype turned up many times. The CDR3 sequence is CASSQDSGGVNEQFF. As DNA, the CDR3 is TGTGCCAGCAGCCAAGATTCTGGGGGCGTCAATGAGCAGTTCTTC. This chain links TRBV3-1 with TRBJ2-1, with D perhaps matching TRBD1 (6 bases). CDR3 length: 15 amino acids. Germline CDR1 and CDR2: LGHDT and YNNKEL (reference sequence). The germline V and J ends were trimmed by 0 bases and 6 bases, with 12 bases remaining between them.

The chain links TRBV7-8 to TRBJ1-5, with a weak D call TRBD1 (6 bases). The V and J ends lost 2 bases and 5 bases respectively, with 13 bases between them. Looked up from germline, CDR1 is SGHVS and CDR2 is FQNEAQ. CDR3 length: 15 amino acids. This CDR3 is CASSLTGQTYQPQHF. DNA of the CDR3: TGTGCCAGCAGCTTAACAGGACAGACTTATCAGCCCCAGCATTTT.